The 10 T cell receptor beta chains listed next were all sequenced from one sample in a study of shared clonotypes between healthy human individuals. In the naive CD8 group, cells lacked CD45RO and were positively selected for CCR7, so terminally differentiated effector memory CD45RA+ cells were left out. Sequenced by immunoSEQ multiplex PCR; TCRdb stores in-frame clones only, minus some. Among around 620,000 clones listed, about 95% were seen once. The sequencing input was naive CD8+ T cells sorted from blood. Receptor source: a woman in her 30s in good health.

This rearrangement joins TRBV7-9 to TRBJ2-1, with D tentatively TRBD1 (6 bases). Germline CDR1 is SEHNR and CDR2 is FQNEAQ (reference sequence). The V gene lost 3 bases and the J gene lost 9 bases, with 15 bases spanning the gap. The CDR3 sequence is 14 residues long. CDR3 coding DNA: TGTGCCAGCAGCTTCGGGCAGGGGCTAGGTGAGCAGTTCTTC. Amino acid sequence: CASSFGQGLGEQFF. Full variable domain (outside the CDR3, taken from reference TRBV7-9 and TRBJ2-1): DTGVSQNPRHKITKRGQNVTFRCDPISEHNRLYWYRQTLGQGPEFLTYFQNEAQLEKSRLLSDRFSAERPKGSFSTLEIQRTEQGDSAMYLCASSFGQGLGEQFFGPGTRLTVL.

The chain is built from TRBV15 and TRBJ2-6; D unresolved. V lost 0 bases, J lost 4 bases, and 4 bases lay in between. Germline assignment: CDR1 LNHNV and CDR2 YYDKDF (reference sequence). This CDR3 spans 14 amino acids. This CDR3 is CATSRDAGANVLTF. CDR3 DNA sequence: TGTGCCACCAGCAGAGATGCCGGGGCCAACGTCCTGACTTTC.

As regards this clone: The same CDR3 is also encoded by other DNA sequences in this sample. V usage is TRBV29-1 and J usage is TRBJ1-1, with unresolved D. The CDR3 length is 11 residues. Trimming pared 4 bases from V and 3 bases from J, leaving 6 bases between. In germline, CDR1 is SQVTM, CDR2 ANQGSEA. The CDR3 sequence: CSVVGDTEAFF. Written as DNA, the CDR3 is TGCAGCGTTGTCGGCGACACTGAAGCTTTCTTT. The variable domain in full, completed from reference TRBV29-1 and TRBJ1-1, reads SAVISQKPSRDICQRGTSLTIQCQVDSQVTMMFWYRQQPGQSLTLIATANQGSEATYESGFVIDKFPISRPNLTFSTLTVSNMSPEDSSIYLCSVVGDTEAFFGQGTRLTVV.

V is TRBV11-2 and J is TRBJ2-1, with a tentative D call TRBD2 (6 bases). CDR3 length: 15 residues. The germline CDR1 and CDR2 sequences are SGHAT and FQNNGV. Trimming stripped 7 bases from V and 6 bases from J, with 19 bases between. This CDR3 reads CASIKMTSGANEQFF. The CDR3 coding sequence is TGTGCCAGCATCAAAATGACTAGTGGAGCCAATGAGCAGTTCTTC.

This chain connects TRBV11-2 to TRBJ2-7; 9 bases are a match to TRBD2. CDR3 size: 17 residues. The ends lost 1 base at V and 2 bases at J; junction bases unmatched: 9. The germline gives CDR1 SGHAT, CDR2 FQNNGV. CDR3 in DNA: TGTGCCAGCAGCTTAGGTTTGCGTAGCGGGAGCACCTACGAGCAGTACTTC. Encoded protein: CASSLGLRSGSTYEQYF.

The V call is TRBV28, the J call TRBJ2-3, with D possibly TRBD2 on 6 matching bases. The V gene's germline CDR1 is MDHEN and CDR2 SYDVKM. CDR3 length: 16 amino acids. Trimming pared 6 bases from V and 3 bases from J, leaving 19 bases between. The chain's CDR3 is CASSDRPGLSTDTQYF. The CDR3 DNA reads TGTGCCAGCAGCGATCGTCCGGGACTGTCAACAGATACGCAGTATTTT.

The rearrangement links TRBV14 to TRBJ2-7; no definite D call. CDR1 SGHDN and CDR2 FVKESK come from the germline V gene. This CDR3 comprises 11 residues. V was shortened by 5 bases and J by 3 bases, with 5 bases between the two germline ends. This CDR3 is CASSVDYEQYF. The CDR3 nucleotides read TGTGCCAGCAGCGTGGACTACGAGCAGTACTTC.

This chain links TRBV7-6 with TRBJ2-2, with TRBD2 matching 12 bases. Trimming removed 3 bases from V and 0 bases from J; junction bases left unmatched: 5. The germline V gene has CDR1 SGHVS and CDR2 FNYEAQ. The CDR3 is 18 residues long. The chain's CDR3 is CASSFPGTSGSNTGELFF. CDR3 nucleotide sequence: TGTGCCAGCAGCTTCCCCGGGACTAGCGGGTCGAACACCGGGGAGCTGTTTTTT.

This clone showed up just once. The chain has TRBV7-8 and TRBJ2-1, with 12 bases aligning to TRBD1. V was clipped by 2 bases and J by 7 bases; unmatched bases: 6. Germline V gene lookup returns CDR1 SGHVS and CDR2 FQNEAQ. This CDR3 comprises 16 residues. CDR3 residues: CASSLSGQGAFNEQFF. CDR3 DNA: TGTGCCAGCAGCTTATCGGGACAGGGGGCGTTTAATGAGCAGTTCTTC.

DNA of the CDR3: TGTGCCAGCAGACCGGACAGGGGGCGTTTATGGAACACTGAAGCTTTCTTT. It specifies CASRPDRGRLWNTEAFF. The J gene is TRBJ1-1, the V gene TRBV7-9, with 11 positions matching TRBD1. The CDR3 consists of 17 residues. CDR1 and CDR2 (germline): SEHNR, FQNEAQ (reference sequence). The V gene end was trimmed by 6 bases and the J gene end by 1 base; junction bases not matched to a gene: 10.